The 10 T cell receptor beta chains below all came from one sample that was sequenced in a study of read filtering for tumor transcriptome and immune sequencing. This library used about 400 ng RNA and molecular barcoded adaptors spanning alpha/delta and beta/gamma chains. TCRdb redid the calling of the reads with MiXCR, one entry per CDR3 protein. The profile shows about 40,000 distinct CDR3 sequences, about an eighth of them singletons. Sequenced: a population of CD138-negative cells sorted from bone marrow. The receptors were sampled from a donor aged 40 or older with multiple myeloma.

Note on this clonotype: The conserved final phenylalanine or tryptophan is absent from the CDR3, which likely points to a read error. Because the CDR3's place on the DNA is in doubt, the DNA is left out and the CDR3 is given as listed by TCRdb. CDR3 sequence reads: CASSPRQGRNEQLY. The gene calls are TRBV18 and TRBJ2-1; no check of the table's D call, TRBD1, against the DNA was made. The CDR3 extends over 14 residues, inclusive of both ends. Per germline, CDR1 KGHSH and CDR2 LQKENI.

In its sample, this clonotype was seen many times. The chain is built from TRBV28 and TRBJ1-1; D is unresolved. V lost 6 bases, J lost 1 base, and 15 bases lay in between. This CDR3 spans 15 amino acids. Looked up from germline, CDR1 is MDHEN and CDR2 is SYDVKM. The CDR3 reads CASSPPAGRNTEAFF. The CDR3 bases are TGTGCCAGCAGCCCCCCAGCGGGTAGGAACACTGAAGCTTTCTTT.

Concerning this clonotype: A much larger clonotype is one base distant, so this may be a read error. J is TRBJ2-5 and V is TRBV27; the match to TRBD1 covers 9 bases. Germline V gene data show CDR1 as MNHEY and CDR2 as SMNVEV (reference sequence). The CDR3 has 13 residues. The CDR3 DNA sequence: TGTGCCAGCAGTTACAGGGGGCAAGAGAACCAGTACTTC. Its protein is CASSYRGQENQYF.

This clonotype appeared many times. This chain connects TRBV6-6 to TRBJ2-4, with TRBD2 identical over 11 bases. The CDR3 contains 18 residues. The germline V gene has CDR1 MNHNY and CDR2 SVGAGI (reference sequence). J gave up 2 bases and V 4 bases, and 10 bases lay outside the gene matches. Written as DNA, the CDR3 is TGTGCCAGCAGTTCCTCTCTAGCGGGGGGTCCGACCAAAAACATTCAGTACTTC. Amino acid sequence: CASSSSLAGGPTKNIQYF.

Ten or more counts support this clonotype. The V gene is TRBV7-9, the J gene TRBJ2-1, with D uncertain. This CDR3 contains 12 residues. The germline V gene has CDR1 SEHNR and CDR2 FQNEAQ (reference sequence). Trimming removed 7 bases from V and 3 bases from J, with 7 bases in between. The CDR3 loop reads CASNSHYNEQFF. CDR3 DNA: TGTGCCAGCAACAGCCACTACAATGAGCAGTTCTTC.

This clonotype occurred many times. The chain couples TRBV29-1 to TRBJ2-2; 13 bases line up with TRBD2. Germline CDR1 reads SQVTM; CDR2 reads ANQGSEA. V shed 7 bases, J shed 3 bases, and the junction held 2 bases outside the gene matches. CDR3 length equals 14 residues. CDR3: CSAGLAGDTGELFF. CDR3 DNA sequence: TGCAGCGCTGGACTAGCGGGGGACACCGGGGAGCTGTTTTTT.

This clonotype was seen ten or more times. The chain is built from TRBV20-1 and TRBJ2-3; 9 positions agree with TRBD2. CDR1 and CDR2 from the germline V gene are DFQATT and SNEGSKA (reference sequence). The ends lost 3 bases at V and 5 bases at J; junction bases unmatched: 3. The CDR3 runs to 13 residues. For the CDR3, the DNA is TGCAGTGCTAGTAGCGGGGGTCGAGATACGCAGTATTTT. Its protein is CSASSGGRDTQYF.

This clonotype was seen repeatedly, ten times or more. The V gene is TRBV3-1, the J gene TRBJ2-5, with 7 bases lining up with TRBD1. V shed 6 bases, J shed 4 bases, and the junction held 14 bases outside the gene matches. Germline V gives CDR1 LGHDT, CDR2 YNNKEL (reference sequence). This CDR3 region has 16 residues. Written as DNA, the CDR3 is TGTGCCAGCAGTAACCAGGGGGTGTGGAACCCAGAGACCCAGTACTTC. This translates into CASSNQGVWNPETQYF.

This clonotype was picked up a small number of times. A far bigger clonotype differs at one base, so this is likely a read error. This sequence joins TRBV7-2 and TRBJ2-7, with no clear D. CDR1 SGHTA and CDR2 FQGNSA come from the germline V gene. The CDR3 sequence is 14 residues long. The CDR3 spells CACSLTDGAYEQYF. The CDR3 coding sequence is TGTGCCTGCAGCTTAACGGACGGCGCCTACGAGCAGTACTTC.

In its sample, this clonotype was seen many times. The gene calls are TRBV28 and TRBJ2-4; no clear D. CDR3 length: 13 residues. Trimming removed 8 bases from V and 0 bases from J, with 8 bases in between. Germline assignment: CDR1 MDHEN and CDR2 SYDVKM. The CDR3 is CASAILAKNIQYF. The CDR3 DNA is TGTGCCAGCGCGATTCTAGCCAAAAACATTCAGTACTTC.